These T cell receptor beta chains were read from a single sample in a study of blood T cells in healthy people across ages. TCRdb re-derived calls from the 5' RACE reads in MiXCR, one entry per CDR3 protein. The sample lists 1.5 million to 2 million distinct CDR3 sequences; roughly 49% were seen once. The sample consisted of blood. The receptors originated from a woman aged 40 to 50 in good health. The CDR3 runs from the conserved cysteine through the conserved F or W. Each record gives: D gene, V gene, clone size, J gene, CDR3 DNA, CDR3 protein. D genes are given only for firm matches. The size of a clone is reported for some rows only, either as once, few or many, or as a class for expanded clones.

d_call: TRBD2
v_call: TRBV20-1
clone_size: -
j_call: TRBJ2-5
cdr3_nt: TGCAGTGCTAGAGGGAGGACTAGCCGGTACCAAGAGACCCAGTACTTC
cdr3_aa: CSARGRTSRYQETQYF

d_call: -
v_call: TRBV7-9
clone_size: -
j_call: TRBJ2-1
cdr3_nt: TGTGCCAGCAGCAACCGACTGAACAATGAGCAGTTCTTC
cdr3_aa: CASSNRLNNEQFF

d_call: TRBD2
v_call: TRBV11-2
clone_size: few
j_call: TRBJ2-1
cdr3_nt: TGTGCCAGCAGCCGCAGCACTAGCGGGGGGGCTAAAGCTTATGAGCAGTTCTTC
cdr3_aa: CASSRSTSGGAKAYEQFF

d_call: TRBD2
v_call: TRBV7-8
clone_size: -
j_call: TRBJ2-7
cdr3_nt: TGTGCCAGCAGCTTAGGAAGACAGGGCCGTAGGGCTAGCGGGAGAACGGGCTACGAGCAGTACTTC
cdr3_aa: CASSLGRQGRRASGRTGYEQYF

d_call: -
v_call: TRBV20-1
clone_size: -
j_call: TRBJ1-2
cdr3_nt: TGCAGTGCTAGAGCGGCAGGGGATTTCTATGGCTACACCTTC
cdr3_aa: CSARAAGDFYGYTF

d_call: TRBD1
v_call: TRBV5-1
clone_size: -
j_call: TRBJ1-2
cdr3_nt: TGCGCCAGCAGCTTGGACCAGGGGGCTTTGGATGGCTACACCTTC
cdr3_aa: CASSLDQGALDGYTF

d_call: -
v_call: TRBV4-2
clone_size: -
j_call: TRBJ1-2
cdr3_nt: TGTGCCAGCAGCCAAGATAAGGGCGGAGACTATGGCTACACCTTC
cdr3_aa: CASSQDKGGDYGYTF

d_call: TRBD2
v_call: TRBV5-6
clone_size: few
j_call: TRBJ2-3
cdr3_nt: TGTGCCAGCAGCATGGGACTAGCGGGGGACACGCAGTATTTT
cdr3_aa: CASSMGLAGDTQYF

d_call: -
v_call: TRBV7-2
clone_size: -
j_call: TRBJ1-2
cdr3_nt: TGTGCCAGCAGCGGGGACCGCGGTGAGCGCACCTTC
cdr3_aa: CASSGDRGERTF

d_call: -
v_call: TRBV5-6
clone_size: -
j_call: TRBJ2-1
cdr3_nt: TGTGCCAGCAGCTTGCGTTTCCGGGAGAGCTCCTACAATGAGCAGTTCTTC
cdr3_aa: CASSLRFRESSYNEQFF

d_call: -
v_call: TRBV7-2
clone_size: -
j_call: TRBJ1-5
cdr3_nt: TGTGCCAGCAGCCCAGGGGCAGGTTATCAGCCCCAGCATTTT
cdr3_aa: CASSPGAGYQPQHF

d_call: -
v_call: TRBV25-1
clone_size: few
j_call: TRBJ2-3
cdr3_nt: TGTGCCAGCAGTGAATTCGCGCAGTATTTT
cdr3_aa: CASSEFAQYF

d_call: TRBD2
v_call: TRBV20-1
clone_size: -
j_call: TRBJ2-3
cdr3_nt: TGCAGTGCTAGAGAACTAGCGGGGGGTTCAGATACGCAGTATTTT
cdr3_aa: CSARELAGGSDTQYF

d_call: -
v_call: TRBV6-6
clone_size: -
j_call: TRBJ1-1
cdr3_nt: TGTGCCAGCAGTTACGATACGGTGGGCACTGAAGCTTTCTTT
cdr3_aa: CASSYDTVGTEAFF

d_call: -
v_call: TRBV20-1
clone_size: -
j_call: TRBJ2-4
cdr3_nt: TGCAGTGCTAATATGGACAGACTCAAAAACATTCAGTACTTC
cdr3_aa: CSANMDRLKNIQYF

d_call: -
v_call: TRBV29-1
clone_size: -
j_call: TRBJ1-1
cdr3_nt: TGCAGCGGTGGGGGTGCGAATGAAGCTTTCTTT
cdr3_aa: CSGGGANEAFF

d_call: -
v_call: TRBV9
clone_size: -
j_call: TRBJ1-6
cdr3_nt: TGTGCCAGCAGCGTAGAAGGGGGTGTAGGATCACCCCTCCACTTT
cdr3_aa: CASSVEGGVGSPLHF

d_call: TRBD1
v_call: TRBV5-1
clone_size: few
j_call: TRBJ2-1
cdr3_nt: TGCGCCAGCAGCCCCCTCTCCCGGGACAGGGGTCGGATGCAGTTCTTC
cdr3_aa: CASSPLSRDRGRMQFF

d_call: -
v_call: TRBV20-1
clone_size: few
j_call: TRBJ2-3
cdr3_nt: TGCAGTGCCCAGCTAGGTACAGATACGCAGTATTTT
cdr3_aa: CSAQLGTDTQYF

d_call: -
v_call: TRBV7-9
clone_size: -
j_call: TRBJ2-7
cdr3_nt: TGTGCCAGCACCAGGGCTCCTTCGGGCTACGAGCAGTACTTC
cdr3_aa: CASTRAPSGYEQYF

d_call: TRBD1
v_call: TRBV7-9
clone_size: -
j_call: TRBJ1-2
cdr3_nt: TGTGCCAGCAGCTCGCCGGGACAGGGACGAGGCGGCTACACCTTC
cdr3_aa: CASSSPGQGRGGYTF

d_call: -
v_call: TRBV27
clone_size: -
j_call: TRBJ2-1
cdr3_nt: TGTGCCAGCAGTCTCCCGACAGGAAAGAACTCCTACAATGAGCAGTTCTTC
cdr3_aa: CASSLPTGKNSYNEQFF

d_call: TRBD1
v_call: TRBV27
clone_size: -
j_call: TRBJ1-5
cdr3_nt: TGTGCCAGCAGTTCGACAGGGGGCGCAGGTCAGCCCCAGCATTTT
cdr3_aa: CASSSTGGAGQPQHF

d_call: TRBD1
v_call: TRBV4-3
clone_size: -
j_call: TRBJ2-1
cdr3_nt: TGCGCCAGCCGAAGACAGGGGGTAGGTGAGCAGTTCTTC
cdr3_aa: CASRRQGVGEQFF